The 13 T cell receptor beta chains given below trace back to one sample, sequenced in a study of blood T cells in healthy people across ages. A second roughly 6 to 11 cycle PCR used barcoded and J-beta primers. A single record per CDR3 protein comes from TCRdb applying MiXCR to the 5' RACE reads. The repertoire includes 2 million or so distinct CDR3 sequences, approximately 50% of them detected once, and approximately 2.1% sits in the top ten. Source material: blood. The receptors were sampled from a woman between 35 and 50 years old in good health.

The chain joins TRBV6-2 or TRBV6-3 to TRBJ2-1, with 8 bases lining up with TRBD2. Per the germline V gene, CDR1 is MNHEY and CDR2 is SVGEGT. J was trimmed by 0 bases and V by 7 bases; bases with no gene match: 11. The length of the CDR3 is 17 residues. CDR3 sequence reads: CASKGHSGASSYNEQFF. As DNA, the CDR3 is TGTGCCAGCAAGGGACATAGCGGGGCGAGCTCCTACAATGAGCAGTTCTTC.

The chain links TRBV6-1 to TRBJ1-1; D possibly corresponds to TRBD1 (5 bases). From germline, CDR1 is MNHNS and CDR2 SASEGT. The CDR3 sequence is 14 residues long. Trimming pared 2 bases from V and 11 bases from J, leaving 18 bases between. The CDR3 nucleotides are TGTGCCAGCAGTGAAATGTTGACCCCAGGGTCCGCTTTCTTT. It codes for CASSEMLTPGSAFF.

The chain employs TRBV29-1 and TRBJ2-4; unclear D gene. The J call may be incorrect, as the DNA end agrees better with TRBJ2-5. The CDR3 extends over 12 amino acids. In germline, CDR1 is SQVTM, CDR2 ANQGSEA. The CDR3 spells CSVTMPIGTQYF. The CDR3 bases are TGCAGCGTTACTATGCCCATAGGGACCCAGTACTTC.

V and J are TRBV20-1 and TRBJ2-6; 12 positions agree with TRBD2. V shed 4 bases and J 2 bases; nucleotides not matched to a gene: 3. CDR3 length: 16 residues. From germline, CDR1 is DFQATT and CDR2 SNEGSKA (reference sequence). Here the CDR3 reads CSATSGGATGANVLTF. For the CDR3, the DNA is TGCAGTGCTACTAGCGGGGGGGCTACTGGGGCCAACGTCCTGACTTTC.

There are a few counts of this clonotype. The rearrangement links TRBV6-5 to TRBJ2-5; a possible D gene is TRBD1 (6 bases). In germline, CDR1 is MNHEY, CDR2 SVGAGI. The CDR3 has 14 amino acids. Between the trimmed V and J ends, which lost 5 bases and 1 base, there was a span of 11 bases. CDR3 protein: CASSAQGSQETQYF. The CDR3 coding sequence is TGTGCCAGCAGTGCTCAGGGGTCCCAAGAGACCCAGTACTTC.

This chain uses TRBV20-1 with TRBJ1-2; perhaps TRBD1 as D (5 bases). This CDR3 comprises 16 residues. Germline-derived CDR1 and CDR2 are DFQATT and SNEGSKA (reference sequence). V shed 3 bases and J shed 8 bases, with 25 bases lying between them. CDR3 protein: CSARQGPRFKDGGYTF. CDR3 DNA sequence: TGCAGTGCTAGGCAGGGCCCCAGGTTCAAGGATGGCGGCTACACCTTC.

This clonotype has more than one count but fewer than ten. The chain carries TRBV20-1 and TRBJ1-6; weak D call: TRBD1 (6 bases). The germline V gene encodes CDR1 DFQATT and CDR2 SNEGSKA (reference sequence). The V end was cut by 6 bases, the J end by 5 bases, with 14 bases between. The CDR3 runs to 14 residues. The CDR3 loop reads CSAISGTNNSPLHF. In DNA, the CDR3 is TGCAGTGCGATTTCTGGGACAAATAATTCACCCCTCCACTTT.

As regards this clonotype: Its ends do not fully match the called genes, so a read error is possible. This chain connects TRBV28 to TRBJ1-5, with a possible D match to TRBD1 (5 bases). Germline loops: CDR1 MDHEN, CDR2 SYDVKM. The CDR3 totals 14 residues. Written as DNA, the CDR3 is TGTGCCACCAGCGGGGGGGTTGGCAATCGGCCCCAGCATTTT. Encoded protein: CATSGGVGNRPQHF.

V is TRBV4-2 and J is TRBJ1-1; TRBD1 might be the D (6 bases). The CDR3 loop spans 19 amino acids. Trimming left V 0 bases short and J 2 bases short, with 22 bases between. CDR1 is LGHNA, CDR2 YNFKEQ, per germline. The CDR3 loop is CASSQDWGLLGALNTEAFF. In nucleotides, the CDR3 is TGTGCCAGCAGCCAAGACTGGGGGCTACTAGGGGCTCTAAACACTGAAGCTTTCTTT.

A note on this clonotype: Given a much more abundant clone one base away, this may be a read error. The chain has TRBV25-1 and TRBJ2-5, with TRBD1 matching 7 bases. Germline V gives CDR1 MGHDK, CDR2 SYGVNS. Trimming cost V 5 bases and J 11 bases; bases outside gene matches: 8. The CDR3 extends over 12 amino acids. The CDR3 loop reads CASSRQGHKQYF. For the CDR3, the DNA is TGTGCCAGCAGTCGACAGGGCCACAAGCAGTACTTC. Complete variable domain (other parts from reference TRBV25-1 and TRBJ2-5): EADIYQTPRYLVIGTGKKITLECSQTMGHDKMYWYQQDPGMELHLIHYSYGVNSTEKGDLSSESTVSRIRTEHFPLTLESARPSHTSQYLCASSRQGHKQYFGPGTRLLVL.

The chain employs TRBV11-2 and TRBJ2-4; D unclear. The tail of the sequence fits TRBJ2-5 better, so the J call may be wrong. The length of the CDR3 is 13 residues. Per the germline V gene, CDR1 is SGHAT and CDR2 is FQNNGV. The CDR3 DNA reads as TGTGCCAGCAGCTCCACCATGGGGGAGACCCAGTACTTC. Its translation is CASSSTMGETQYF.

V usage is TRBV27 and J usage is TRBJ2-5, with unresolved D. Deletions cut 0 bases from V and 9 bases from J, with 26 bases between. CDR1 MNHEY and CDR2 SMNVEV come from the germline V gene (reference sequence). The CDR3 has 18 residues. DNA of the CDR3: TGTGCCAGCAGTTTATCAATAGGCGACGTCGTACGGCCCGAGTCCCAGTACTTC. Amino acids: CASSLSIGDVVRPESQYF.

This clonotype was picked up a small number of times. The rearrangement joins TRBV20-1 to TRBJ2-7; 9 nucleotides match TRBD1. Germline loops: CDR1 DFQATT, CDR2 SNEGSKA (reference sequence). The CDR3 spans 14 residues. V dropped 1 base and J dropped 3; count of bases not matched to a gene: 4. In DNA form, the CDR3 reads TGCAGTGCTAGAGGGACAGGGGAGATCTACGAGCAGTACTTC. As protein: CSARGTGEIYEQYF.